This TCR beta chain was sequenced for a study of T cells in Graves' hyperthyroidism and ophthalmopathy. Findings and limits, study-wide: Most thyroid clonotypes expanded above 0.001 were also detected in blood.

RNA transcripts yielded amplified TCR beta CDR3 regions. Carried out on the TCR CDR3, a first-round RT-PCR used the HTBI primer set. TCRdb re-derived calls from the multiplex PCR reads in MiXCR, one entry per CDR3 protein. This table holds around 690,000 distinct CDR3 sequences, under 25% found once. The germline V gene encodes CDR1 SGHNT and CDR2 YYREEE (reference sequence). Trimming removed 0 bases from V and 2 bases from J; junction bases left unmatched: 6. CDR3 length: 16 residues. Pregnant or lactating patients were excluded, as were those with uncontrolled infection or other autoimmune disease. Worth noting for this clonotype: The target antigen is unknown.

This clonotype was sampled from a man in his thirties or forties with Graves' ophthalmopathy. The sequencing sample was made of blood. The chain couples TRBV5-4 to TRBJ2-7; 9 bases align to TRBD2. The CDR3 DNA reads TGTGCCAGCAGCTTGGGGGCGACTAGCGGACCCTACGAGCAGTACTTC. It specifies CASSLGATSGPYEQYF.